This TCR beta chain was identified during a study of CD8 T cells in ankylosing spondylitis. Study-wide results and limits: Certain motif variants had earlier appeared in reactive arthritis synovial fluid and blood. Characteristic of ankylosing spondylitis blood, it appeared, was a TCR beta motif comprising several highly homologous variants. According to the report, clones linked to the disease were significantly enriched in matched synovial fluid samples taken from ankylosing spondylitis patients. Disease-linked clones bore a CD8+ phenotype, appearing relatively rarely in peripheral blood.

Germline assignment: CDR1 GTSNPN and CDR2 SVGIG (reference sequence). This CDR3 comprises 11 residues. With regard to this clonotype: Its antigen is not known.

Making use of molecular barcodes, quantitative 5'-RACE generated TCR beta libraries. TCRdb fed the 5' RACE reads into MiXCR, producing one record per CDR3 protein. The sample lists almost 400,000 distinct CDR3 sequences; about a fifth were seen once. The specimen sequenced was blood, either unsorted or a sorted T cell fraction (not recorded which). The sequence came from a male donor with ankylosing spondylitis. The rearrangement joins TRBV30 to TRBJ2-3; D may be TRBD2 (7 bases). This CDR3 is CAGGRTDTQYF. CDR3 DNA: TGTGCGGGGGGGCGGACAGATACGCAGTATTTT.